A single sample is the source of the 20 T cell receptor beta chains below, sequenced in a study of blood T cell repertoires in COVID-19. Method: immunoSEQ multiplex PCR; TCRdb's copy keeps in-frame clones and lacks some. The top ten clones hold 1% of a sample with about 350,000 clones, over 75% of them seen once. Material for sequencing was PBMCs or T cells enriched from blood (not recorded which). These receptors all stem from a woman in her 30s who had recovered from COVID-19.

This chain uses TRBV7-2 with TRBJ2-2; 8 bases align to TRBD1. Looked up from germline, CDR1 is SGHTA and CDR2 is FQGNSA. J was trimmed by 1 base and V by 1 base; bases with no gene match: 8. The CDR3 contains 18 residues. CDR3 in amino acids: CASSLEQIGTGNTGELFF. CDR3 DNA sequence: TGTGCCAGCAGCTTAGAACAGATCGGGACAGGGAACACCGGGGAGCTGTTTTTT.

The CDR3 here is CASSLSGVDGYTF. For the CDR3, the DNA is TGTGCCAGCAGCTTATCAGGGGTCGACGGCTACACCTTC. The gene calls are TRBV7-6 and TRBJ1-2, with a tentative D call TRBD1 (6 bases). Germline-derived CDR1 and CDR2 are SGHVS and FNYEAQ. The CDR3 loop spans 13 amino acids. Deletions cut 2 bases from V and 8 bases from J, with 12 bases between. Full variable domain (missing parts from reference TRBV7-6 and TRBJ1-2): GAGVSQSPRYKVTKRGQDVALRCDPISGHVSLYWYRQALGQGPEFLTYFNYEAQQDKSGLPNDRFSAERPEGSISTLTIQRTEQRDSAMYRCASSLSGVDGYTFGSGTRLTVV.

The rearrangement uses TRBV5-8 and TRBJ2-4, with 7 bases that match TRBD1. The CDR3 consists of 15 residues. V was clipped by 4 bases and J by 5 bases; unmatched bases: 9. Germline V gives CDR1 SGHTS, CDR2 YDEGEE. The chain's CDR3 is CASSRDRFSENIQYF. The DNA for the CDR3 is TGTGCCAGCAGCCGGGACAGATTCTCCGAAAACATTCAGTACTTC.

The rearrangement uses TRBV4-3 and TRBJ1-1; D unclear. V dropped 4 bases and J dropped 1 base, with 10 bases sitting between them. CDR1 is LGHNA and CDR2 is YSLEER in the germline V gene. This CDR3 comprises 14 residues. The CDR3 nucleotides are TGCGCCAGCAGCCTCGTCGGGAGGAACACTGAAGCTTTCTTT. It is translated as CASSLVGRNTEAFF.

This clone was seen a handful of times. The chain recombines TRBV19 with TRBJ1-6; D possibly corresponds to TRBD1 (6 bases). Germline V gives CDR1 LNHDA, CDR2 SQIVND (reference sequence). V lost 4 bases and J 1 base, leaving 8 bases between the germline ends. The CDR3 length is 15 residues. CDR3 nucleotides: TGTGCCAGTAGTACAACAGGGTCCTATAATTCACCCCTCCACTTT. As protein: CASSTTGSYNSPLHF.

The V and J genes are TRBV2 and TRBJ1-2; possible D gene TRBD1, 6 bases. Germline CDR1 reads SNHLY; CDR2 reads FYNNEI. Trimming shortened V by 2 bases and J by 8 bases, and 15 bases separated the two germline ends. This CDR3 region has 14 residues. Here the CDR3 DNA reads TGTGCCAGCAGTGAACTCCACAGGGTCGGGGGCTACACCTTC. It yields the protein CASSELHRVGGYTF.

The V gene is TRBV2, the J gene TRBJ1-5; tentatively, D is TRBD1 (6 bases). Looked up from germline, CDR1 is SNHLY and CDR2 is FYNNEI. The CDR3 runs to 14 residues. Trimming stripped 8 bases from V and 1 base from J, with 12 bases between. CDR3: CASETQGSNQPQHF. The CDR3 region has the DNA TGTGCCAGCGAGACCCAGGGGAGCAATCAGCCCCAGCATTTT.

This clone appeared a single time. Here the CDR3 DNA reads TGTGCCACCAGCAGAGAAGGGGCGGTAACAGATACGCAGTATTTT. Translating it yields CATSREGAVTDTQYF. The chain is built from TRBV15 and TRBJ2-3; the D gene is possibly TRBD1 (5 bases). The V gene lost 0 bases and the J gene lost 3 bases, with 10 bases spanning the gap. Germline V gene sequence: CDR1 LNHNV, CDR2 YYDKDF (reference sequence). The CDR3 consists of 15 residues.

The count of this clone is one. The V and J genes are TRBV5-1 and TRBJ2-1, with 9 bases aligning to TRBD2. Germline lookup yields CDR1 SGHRS and CDR2 YFSETQ. The CDR3 has 15 residues. V was pared by 1 base and J by 8 bases, with 7 bases of the junction left unmatched. The CDR3, as DNA: TGCGCCAGCAGCTTGCTGGCTAGCGGGGAGGATGAGCAGTTCTTC. It codes for CASSLLASGEDEQFF.

V and J are TRBV2 and TRBJ2-7; no clear D gene. V lost 1 base, J lost 4 bases, and 11 bases lay in between. Looked up from germline, CDR1 is SNHLY and CDR2 is FYNNEI. CDR3 length: 14 amino acids. This CDR3 reads CASSEGSETYEQYF. CDR3 coding DNA: TGTGCCAGCAGTGAAGGATCCGAGACATACGAGCAGTACTTC. The full variable domain, completed using reference TRBV2 and TRBJ2-7, is EPEVTQTPSHQVTQMGQEVILRCVPISNHLYFYWYRQILGQKVEFLVSFYNNEISEKSEIFDDQFSVERPDGSNFTLKIRSTKLEDSAMYFCASSEGSETYEQYFGPGTRLTVT.

The chain carries TRBV3-1 (or the pseudogene TRBV3-2) and TRBJ2-7, with D hard to call. This CDR3 has 14 residues. The V gene's germline CDR1 is LGHDT and CDR2 YNNKEL (reference sequence). Trimming stripped 4 bases from V and 0 bases from J, with 10 bases between. CDR3 coding DNA: TGTGCCAGCAGCCGCCGACAAGACTCCTACGAGCAGTACTTC. This encodes CASSRRQDSYEQYF.

The chain joins TRBV28 to TRBJ1-2; D gene uncertain. V lost 4 bases and J lost 3, with 6 bases in between. The germline V gene encodes CDR1 MDHEN and CDR2 SYDVKM. The CDR3 runs to 12 residues. CDR3 loop: CASSSRYYGYTF. DNA for the CDR3: TGTGCCAGCAGTTCGAGATACTATGGCTACACCTTC.

This clone was seen just once. This chain uses TRBV7-2 with TRBJ1-5; TRBD1 is a possible D gene (5 bases). The CDR3 spans 15 residues. V lost 2 bases and J lost 3, with 11 bases in between. Germline V gene sequence: CDR1 SGHTA, CDR2 FQGNSA. The CDR3 DNA sequence: TGTGCCAGCAGCTTATTTCGGGGGGACAATCAGCCCCAGCATTTT. Protein product: CASSLFRGDNQPQHF.

Concerning this clone itself: At the DNA level, this CDR3 is encoded by other sequences in the same sample as well. The rearrangement joins TRBV6-5 to TRBJ2-7, with TRBD1 identical over 8 bases. CDR1 is MNHEY, CDR2 SVGAGI, per germline. J gave up 2 bases and V 2 bases, and 2 bases lay outside the gene matches. This CDR3 comprises 14 residues. CDR3 residues: CASSYGTGPYEQYF. The CDR3 bases are TGTGCCAGCAGTTACGGGACAGGTCCCTACGAGCAGTACTTC.

The chain recombines TRBV11-2 with TRBJ2-7; no reliable D call. V lost 1 base, J lost 6 bases, and 4 bases lay in between. The CDR3 runs to 11 residues. The germline V gene has CDR1 SGHAT and CDR2 FQNNGV. The CDR3 sequence is CASSLASEQYF. In nucleotides, the CDR3 is TGTGCCAGCAGCTTAGCTTCCGAGCAGTACTTC.

The V call is TRBV5-1, the J call TRBJ1-1; TRBD1 matches at 12 bases. V shed 2 bases and J 4 bases; nucleotides not matched to a gene: 12. The CDR3 is made up of 18 amino acids. In germline, CDR1 is SGHRS, CDR2 YFSETQ. DNA of the CDR3: TGCGCCAGCAGCTTTACTACCGGGACAGGGGGCGAGGGCACTGAAGCTTTCTTT. Translation: CASSFTTGTGGEGTEAFF.

The chain employs TRBV3-1 (or the pseudogene TRBV3-2) and TRBJ2-1; D ambiguous. V lost 3 bases and J lost 6, with 3 bases in between. The CDR3 extends over 11 amino acids. Germline V gene lookup returns CDR1 LGHDT and CDR2 YNNKEL (reference sequence). The CDR3 protein is CASSHINEQFF. The CDR3 bases are TGTGCCAGCAGCCATATCAATGAGCAGTTCTTC.

Remarks on this clone: The sample carries other DNA sequences with the same CDR3. This rearrangement joins TRBV30 to TRBJ1-5; D remains unclear. From germline, CDR1 is GTSNPN and CDR2 SVGIG (reference sequence). The CDR3 runs 13 residues. V was clipped by 2 bases and J by 0 bases, with 5 bases between them. CDR3 in amino acids: CAWSRSSNQPQHF. For the CDR3, the DNA is TGTGCCTGGAGTAGGAGTAGCAATCAGCCCCAGCATTTT.

The rearrangement uses TRBV5-6 and TRBJ1-2; 7 nucleotides line up with TRBD1. J lost 7 bases, V lost 0 bases, and 3 bases had no gene match. This CDR3 comprises 13 residues. Per the germline V gene, CDR1 is SGHDT and CDR2 is YYEEEE. The CDR3 DNA is TGTGCCAGCAGCTTGGGGGCAGGGGGTGGCTACACCTTC. This encodes CASSLGAGGGYTF. Looking up the rest from reference TRBV5-6 and TRBJ1-2 gives the full variable domain: DAGVTQSPTHLIKTRGQQVTLRCSPKSGHDTVSWYQQALGQGPQFIFQYYEEEERQRGNFPDRFSGHQFPNYSSELNVNALLLGDSALYLCASSLGAGGGYTFGSGTRLTVV.

The V and J genes are TRBV28 and TRBJ2-3, with a tentative D call TRBD2 (7 bases). This CDR3 spans 16 amino acids. V lost 5 bases and J 2 bases, leaving 17 bases between the germline ends. CDR1 is MDHEN and CDR2 is SYDVKM in the germline V gene. The chain's CDR3 is CASSGVGGANTDTQYF. CDR3 in DNA: TGTGCCAGCAGTGGGGTAGGGGGGGCGAACACAGATACGCAGTATTTT.